The 9 T cell receptor beta chains below come from one sample, sequenced in a study of spatial heterogeneity in lung cancer. Study-wide points: Within tumors, counts of expanded alpha and beta TCRs tracked tumor mutation counts.

TCRdb reprocessed the 5' RACE reads with MiXCR, giving one entry per CDR3 protein. The sample has about 100,000 distinct CDR3 sequences; 4% to 4.5% are singletons. These TCRs are of unknown antigen specificity. Time point given: sample taken at primary tumor resection. Sequencing used lung tumor tissue, obtained at surgery. These receptors all come from a male donor with early-stage non-small cell lung cancer.

This clonotype was recorded many times. This CDR3 reads CSARESGPISPLHF. In DNA form, the CDR3 reads TGCAGTGCTAGAGAGTCCGGCCCAATTTCACCCCTCCACTTT. V gene TRBV20-1 combines with J gene TRBJ1-6; D is ambiguous. CDR3 length equals 14 residues. Trimming cost V 0 bases and J 9 bases, with 12 bases left between them. The germline CDR1 and CDR2 sequences are DFQATT and SNEGSKA (reference sequence).

This clonotype occurred many times. V usage is TRBV6-2 or TRBV6-3 and J usage is TRBJ2-3; 10 bases are a match to TRBD2. CDR3 size: 17 residues. CDR1 MNHEY and CDR2 SVGEGT come from the germline V gene. V was pared by 6 bases and J by 10 bases, with 19 bases of the junction left unmatched. The CDR3: CASSLAEREGLPGAQYF. The CDR3 DNA reads as TGTGCCAGCAGCCTAGCCGAGCGGGAGGGCCTTCCCGGTGCGCAGTATTTT.

This clonotype was detected many times. The chain has TRBV28 and TRBJ2-6; D gene unclear. V lost 8 bases, J lost 1 base, and 12 bases lay in between. Germline V gene lookup returns CDR1 MDHEN and CDR2 SYDVKM. The CDR3 length is 15 residues. The CDR3 loop reads CASVPRLSGANVLTF. CDR3 sequence (DNA): TGTGCCAGCGTCCCCCGGTTATCTGGGGCCAACGTCCTGACTTTC.

This clonotype showed up just a few times. The V call is TRBV28, the J call TRBJ1-5, with 12 nucleotides matching TRBD1. Germline V gene data show CDR1 as MDHEN and CDR2 as SYDVKM. This CDR3 is built from 15 residues. Trimming cost V 6 bases and J 5 bases; bases outside gene matches: 5. CDR3 sequence: CASSPRDRGHQPQHF. The CDR3 DNA reads as TGTGCCAGCAGCCCGCGGGACAGGGGGCATCAGCCCCAGCATTTT.

The table lists this clonotype with many counts. The chain recombines TRBV5-1 with TRBJ2-3; tentatively, D is TRBD2 (5 bases). Per the germline V gene, CDR1 is SGHRS and CDR2 is YFSETQ. This CDR3 is 12 amino acids long. Trimming cost V 7 bases and J 2 bases, with 8 bases left between them. Here the CDR3 reads CASRLITDTQYF. In DNA form, the CDR3 reads TGCGCCAGCCGACTAATCACAGATACGCAGTATTTT.

The table lists this clonotype with many counts. The J gene is TRBJ2-1, the V gene TRBV28, with 9 nucleotides matching TRBD2. The CDR3 consists of 14 residues. The trim removed 10 bases at V and 4 bases at J, leaving 8 bases unmatched. Germline V gene sequence: CDR1 MDHEN, CDR2 SYDVKM. In DNA, the CDR3 is TGTGCCACCTACCTAGCGGGACGATACAATGAGCAGTTCTTC. Translation gives CATYLAGRYNEQFF. The full variable domain, with the rest looked up from reference TRBV28 and TRBJ2-1, is DVKVTQSSRYLVKRTGEKVFLECVQDMDHENMFWYRQDPGLGLRLIYFSYDVKMKEKGDIPEGYSVSREKKERFSLILESASTNQTSMYLCATYLAGRYNEQFFGPGTRLTVL.

In its sample, this clonotype was seen many times. This chain uses TRBV6-6 with TRBJ1-2; D may be TRBD1 (6 bases). The CDR3 is made up of 12 amino acids. Trimming shortened V by 0 bases and J by 14 bases, and 13 bases separated the two germline ends. Germline CDR1 reads MNHNY; CDR2 reads SVGAGI (reference sequence). The CDR3: CASSYSLQGPTF. The CDR3 region has the DNA TGTGCCAGCAGTTACTCTCTGCAGGGGCCAACCTTC.

This clonotype was counted at least ten times. The chain employs TRBV28 and TRBJ1-1; 7 bases map to TRBD1. CDR3 length equals 15 residues. After removal of 0 bases from V and 0 bases from J, the junction contained 1 base not matched to a gene. The germline V gene has CDR1 MDHEN and CDR2 SYDVKM. The CDR3 nucleotides read TGTGCCAGCAGTTTATGGGGACAGATGAACACTGAAGCTTTCTTT. This translates into CASSLWGQMNTEAFF.

This clonotype was found many times. The J gene is TRBJ1-2, the V gene TRBV2; 7 nucleotides match TRBD1. CDR1 and CDR2 from the germline V gene are SNHLY and FYNNEI. The V segment lost 7 bases and the J segment 6 bases; nucleotides outside the gene matches: 8. The CDR3 is 13 residues long. This CDR3 reads CASINQGGHGYTF. DNA of the CDR3: TGTGCCAGCATCAACCAGGGGGGACATGGCTACACCTTC. The variable domain in full, with the rest retrieved from reference TRBV2 and TRBJ1-2, is EPEVTQTPSHQVTQMGQEVILRCVPISNHLYFYWYRQILGQKVEFLVSFYNNEISEKSEIFDDQFSVERPDGSNFTLKIRSTKLEDSAMYFCASINQGGHGYTFGSGTRLTVV.